These T cell receptor beta chains were read from a single sample in a study of T cell clones after liver transplantation. Repertoires were generated with immunoSEQ multiplex PCR, while TCRdb's copy carries only in-frame clones and drops some. The sample lists more than 95,000 clones, approximately 78% occurring once. The starting material was CD4+ T cells from blood, obtained before liver transplant. Receptors were obtained from a human donor who received a liver transplant. Both conserved end residues are part of each CDR3. D genes are given only for firm matches. Not all rows give a size; the values are once, few, many and, for expanded clones, a class.

TRBV6-5,-,-,TRBJ2-5,TGTGCCAGCAGTAAGACGAGGGCAGAGACCCAGTACTTC,CASSKTRAETQYF
TRBV27,TRBD2,-,TRBJ2-1,TGTGCCAGCAGCCGAGCGGCTGGGGGGGTCAATGAGCAGTTCTTC,CASSRAAGGVNEQFF
TRBV5-1,TRBD1,-,TRBJ1-1,TGCGCCAGCAGCTTGGCCCGAATAGGACAGGGCGAAGCTTTCTTT,CASSLARIGQGEAFF
TRBV5-4,TRBD2,-,TRBJ2-1,TGTGCCAGCAGCCTTCCGGGGCTAGCGGGAGATATTTTCAACAATGAGCAGTTCTTC,CASSLPGLAGDIFNNEQFF
TRBV7-2,TRBD1,-,TRBJ1-4,TGTGCCAGCAGCCCAGACAGGGGAGAAAAACTGTTTTTT,CASSPDRGEKLFF
TRBV27,-,-,TRBJ1-3,TGTGCCAGCAGTTCCTTTGGAGCATCTGGAAACACCATATATTTT,CASSSFGASGNTIYF
TRBV14,-,-,TRBJ1-1,TGTGCCAGCAGCCAAGATTCGGGAAACACTGAAGCTTTCTTT,CASSQDSGNTEAFF
TRBV15,TRBD1,many,TRBJ1-1,TGTGCCACCAGCCAAGGGGGCTGGGGCACTGAAGCTTTCTTT,CATSQGGWGTEAFF
TRBV7-3,TRBD1,-,TRBJ2-7,TGTGCCAGCAGCCCGGGACAGGGTGGAACTTACGAGCAGTACTTC,CASSPGQGGTYEQYF
TRBV11-2,-,-,TRBJ1-1,TGTGCCAGCAGCTTAGCCCGGGGAGCAACAGAAGCTTTCTTT,CASSLARGATEAFF
TRBV7-2,-,-,TRBJ2-3,TGTGCCAGCAGCTTATACGGGGGGCCTGGCACAGATACGCAGTATTTT,CASSLYGGPGTDTQYF
TRBV23-1,-,-,TRBJ1-2,TGCGCCAGCAGTCATCAGGGACCTTCGATTAACTATGGCTACACCTTC,CASSHQGPSINYGYTF
TRBV19,-,-,TRBJ2-7,TGTGCCAGCGAAACTAGCCTTGGCGAGCAGTACTTC,CASETSLGEQYF
TRBV5-4,-,-,TRBJ2-5,TGTGCCAGCAGCTTGGTGGCAGAGACCCAGTACTTC,CASSLVAETQYF
TRBV25-1,-,-,TRBJ2-7,TGTGCCAGCAGTGAAGGGCTCGAGCAGTACTTC,CASSEGLEQYF
TRBV7-9,-,-,TRBJ2-5,TGTGCCAGCAGCCCTCCCCCAAGAGAACGGTCTTCAGAGACCCAGTACTTC,CASSPPPRERSSETQYF
TRBV5-1,TRBD1,once,TRBJ2-2,TGCGCCAGCGCCCCGGGACAGGGCAACACCGGGGAGCTGTTTTTT,CASAPGQGNTGELFF
TRBV28,-,-,TRBJ1-1,TGTGCCAGCAGTTCCCAAGACAGGATTGAAGCTTTCTTT,CASSSQDRIEAFF
TRBV30,-,-,TRBJ1-6,TGTGCCTGCCACAGACACGTCAATAATTCACCCCTCCACTTT,CACHRHVNNSPLHF
TRBV7-2,-,-,TRBJ2-1,TGTGCCAGCACCCCCGACATCTCCTACAATGAGCAGTTCTTC,CASTPDISYNEQFF
TRBV19,-,-,TRBJ1-3,TGTGCCAGTAGTATGGACGGATTCTCTGGAAACACCATATATTTT,CASSMDGFSGNTIYF
TRBV27,-,-,TRBJ2-1,TGTGCCAGCAGTCCTACTCAAGCGGGCAATGAGCAGTTCTTC,CASSPTQAGNEQFF
TRBV11-1,-,-,TRBJ1-1,TGTGCCAGCAGCTTAGCCCCCACTGAAGCTTTCTTT,CASSLAPTEAFF
TRBV4-3,TRBD2,-,TRBJ2-1,TGCGCCAGCAGCCAGGAGCGGGGCCAGTACAATGAGCAGTTCTTC,CASSQERGQYNEQFF
TRBV15,-,-,TRBJ2-2,TGTGCCACCAGCAGAGACAGGGCCGGGGAGCTGTTTTTT,CATSRDRAGELFF
TRBV2,-,-,TRBJ1-1,TGTGCTTTTACCTTTGGGGTGAACACTGAAGCTTTCTTT,CAFTFGVNTEAFF
TRBV7-6,-,many,TRBJ2-3,TGTGCCAGCAGCCTTAATAGACAGAGCACAGATACGCAGTATTTT,CASSLNRQSTDTQYF
TRBV27,-,-,TRBJ1-4,TGTGCCAGCAGTTTTGGGGGGACCCCCCCTTACACTAATGAAAAACTGTTTTTT,CASSFGGTPPYTNEKLFF
TRBV28,-,-,TRBJ1-2,TGTGCCAGCAGACAAAACAGGGTTCTAGGCTACACCTTC,CASRQNRVLGYTF
TRBV7-3,-,-,TRBJ1-1,TGTGCCAGCAGCACCCGACGGGACACTGAAGCTTTCTTT,CASSTRRDTEAFF
TRBV6-6,-,-,TRBJ2-3,TGTGCCAGCAGTTACGACAGAACCACAGATACGCAGTATTTT,CASSYDRTTDTQYF
TRBV5-1,-,-,TRBJ2-6,TGCGCCAGCAGCACCCTTGAGGGGGCCAACGTCCTGACTTTC,CASSTLEGANVLTF
TRBV5-1,-,-,TRBJ1-6,TGCGCCAGCAGCCCAGAGCCTTATAATTCACCCCTCCACTTT,CASSPEPYNSPLHF
TRBV5-1,-,-,TRBJ2-3,TGCGCCAGCAGCTTGAGTGTTATAAGAACAGATACGCAGTATTTT,CASSLSVIRTDTQYF
TRBV30,-,-,TRBJ2-5,TGTGCCTGGATGACCAAAACCTCGGGGGAGACCCAGTACTTC,CAWMTKTSGETQYF
TRBV5-1,-,once,TRBJ1-1,TGCGCCAGCAGCTTCCGGGGCTTCAGCACTGAAGCTTTCTTT,CASSFRGFSTEAFF
TRBV6-5,-,-,TRBJ1-2,TGTGCCAGCAGTTACGATCCCGGGGCCGACAATGGCTACACCTTC,CASSYDPGADNGYTF
TRBV5-3,-,-,TRBJ1-1,TGTGCCAGTGGGAACGGGGCTGAAGCTTTCTTT,CASGNGAEAFF
TRBV6-1,-,-,TRBJ2-5,TGTGCCAGCACGGAGTCACTGCAAGAGACCCAGTACTTC,CASTESLQETQYF
TRBV7-6,TRBD2,-,TRBJ2-7,TGTGCCAGCAGCTCACCGGGACTAGCGGGCTACGAGCAGTACTTC,CASSSPGLAGYEQYF